This TCR beta chain was sequenced in a study of technical replicates of blood from a few donors. Data came from immunoSEQ multiplex PCR; TCRdb stores just in-frame clones and leaves some out. The sample gives about 82,000 clones, over 90% of which show up once; approximately 0.39% is in the top ten. Germline values: CDR1 SEHNR, CDR2 FQNEAQ (reference sequence). The CDR3 is made up of 13 amino acids. V was clipped by 5 bases and J by 4 bases; unmatched bases: 4. The sequenced material came from T cells isolated from PBMCs. This TCR came from a human donor in good health. This chain links TRBV7-9 with TRBJ1-2, with 7 bases that match TRBD1. The CDR3 protein is CASSARTGYGYTF. The CDR3 nucleotides read TGTGCCAGCAGCGCCCGGACAGGCTATGGCTACACCTTC. The variable domain in full, with the rest retrieved from reference TRBV7-9 and TRBJ1-2, is DTGVSQNPRHKITKRGQNVTFRCDPISEHNRLYWYRQTLGQGPEFLTYFQNEAQLEKSRLLSDRFSAERPKGSFSTLEIQRTEQGDSAMYLCASSARTGYGYTFGSGTRLTVV.